The present T cell receptor beta chain was sequenced within a study of cytomegalovirus exposure and HLA in healthy donors. A note on this clone: Its antigen is still unknown.

Both 60 Vbeta primers and 13 Jbeta primers went into the PCR. Assay used: immunoSEQ multiplex PCR; TCRdb lists only in-frame clones, some missing. This sample has 150,000 to 200,000 clones, with approximately 80% found just once. Study-wide findings and caveats: A link between a missense DCLRE1C variant and TCR beta V- and J-gene trimming emerged from a later analysis.

The CDR3 is 13 amino acids. Germline assignment: CDR1 MDHEN and CDR2 SYDVKM. The V end lost 3 bases, the J end lost 5 bases, and 8 bases lay between the germline ends. The receptor was derived from a man aged 18-30 years in good health and CMV-seronegative. The sequencing input was PBMCs. V gene TRBV28 combines with J gene TRBJ1-5; D remains unclear. The CDR3 spells CASSLSGYQPQHF. The DNA of the CDR3 is TGTGCCAGCAGTTTGTCCGGGTATCAGCCCCAGCATTTT.